The rows below give T cell receptor beta chains drawn from one sample of a study of blood T cell repertoires in COVID-19. Here immunoSEQ multiplex PCR was the method, and the copy in TCRdb shows in-frame clones only, minus some. This table has fewer than 350,000 clones, around 87% appearing once. What was sequenced was peripheral blood. Every receptor here comes from a woman aged 45-65 years who had recovered from COVID-19. CDR3s include the opening cysteine and the closing phenylalanine or tryptophan. A D gene is named only where the DNA matches it firmly. The listing skips clone size in some rows; elsewhere it reads once, few, many or a size class.

D gene	J gene	clone size	V gene	CDR3 protein	CDR3 DNA
TRBD2	TRBJ2-5	-	TRBV7-2	CASSSNAGGTQETQYF	TGTGCCAGCAGCTCCAACGCGGGGGGGACGCAAGAGACCCAGTACTTC
TRBD1	TRBJ2-7	-	TRBV6-5	CASSYSWQGAYEQYF	TGTGCCAGCAGTTACTCGTGGCAGGGGGCCTACGAGCAGTACTTC
-	TRBJ2-3	-	TRBV4-3	CASSQAQGAADTQYF	TGCGCCAGCAGCCAAGCCCAAGGGGCTGCGGATACGCAGTATTTT
-	TRBJ2-5	-	TRBV11-3	CASSLGVRETQYF	TGTGCCAGCAGCTTAGGGGTGCGGGAGACCCAGTACTTC
-	TRBJ1-2	-	TRBV5-1	CASSIYGDTNYGYTF	TGCGCCAGCAGCATATACGGAGATACTAACTATGGCTACACCTTC
-	TRBJ1-5	-	TRBV28	CASSRYRAFSQPQHF	TGTGCCAGCAGCCGATACAGGGCGTTCAGTCAGCCCCAGCATTTT
-	TRBJ1-1	-	TRBV12-3/TRBV12-4	CASSNIEGTEAFF	TGTGCCAGCAGTAACATCGAGGGAACTGAAGCTTTCTTT
-	TRBJ2-4	many	TRBV6-2/TRBV6-3	CASSLGPIQYF	TGTGCCAGCAGTTTGGGGCCCATTCAGTACTTC
-	TRBJ2-3	-	TRBV3-1/TRBV3-2	CASSQDVLDTQYF	TGTGCCAGCAGCCAAGATGTACTAGATACGCAGTATTTT
-	TRBJ2-1	-	TRBV9	CASSALANEQFF	TGTGCCAGCAGCGCCTTAGCCAATGAGCAGTTCTTC
TRBD2	TRBJ2-1	-	TRBV28	CASPPVGLAGAYNEQFF	TGTGCCAGTCCCCCAGTGGGACTAGCGGGAGCCTACAATGAGCAGTTCTTC
TRBD1	TRBJ1-2	-	TRBV4-1	CASSPSLDRVYGYTF	TGCGCCAGCAGCCCATCACTCGACAGGGTCTATGGCTACACCTTC
-	TRBJ2-7	once	TRBV6-5	CASSYRREQYF	TGTGCCAGCAGTTACCGCCGGGAGCAGTACTTC
-	TRBJ2-7	-	TRBV3-1/TRBV3-2	CASSQVYYEQYF	TGTGCCAGCAGCCAAGTGTACTACGAGCAGTACTTC
TRBD1	TRBJ2-7	-	TRBV7-9	CASSLGTGIHEQYF	TGTGCCAGCAGCTTAGGGACAGGGATCCACGAGCAGTACTTC
TRBD1	TRBJ1-5	once	TRBV19	CASSEDRGLSNQPQHF	TGTGCCAGTAGCGAAGACAGGGGGCTTAGCAATCAGCCCCAGCATTTT
TRBD1	TRBJ1-6	-	TRBV5-6	CASSAHPTGNLSPLHF	TGTGCCAGCAGCGCCCACCCGACAGGGAATCTCTCACCCCTCCACTTT
TRBD2	TRBJ2-7	once	TRBV6-1	CASSEELAGSYEQYF	TGTGCCAGCAGTGAAGAACTAGCGGGCTCCTACGAGCAGTACTTC
TRBD1	TRBJ2-2	-	TRBV10-2	CASRPITGGQITGELFF	TGCGCCAGCAGACCCATTACAGGGGGCCAGATCACCGGGGAGCTGTTTTTT
TRBD1	TRBJ1-1	-	TRBV7-9	CASSLGRGETEAFF	TGTGCCAGCAGTCTCGGCAGGGGGGAGACTGAAGCTTTCTTT
-	TRBJ2-5	-	TRBV7-2	CASSLSPRETQYF	TGTGCCAGCAGCTTATCCCCGAGGGAGACCCAGTACTTC
-	TRBJ2-3	-	TRBV11-3	CASSLVQDITDTQYF	TGTGCCAGCAGCTTAGTCCAGGATATCACAGATACGCAGTATTTT